The 17 T cell receptor beta chains presented below share a single source sample, sequenced in a study of blood T cell repertoires in COVID-19. The protocol was immunoSEQ multiplex PCR, while the TCRdb copy is restricted to in-frame clones and leaves out a portion. The repertoire has about 360,000 clones, around 84% of them found once; the top ten carry 2.5% to 3.5%. Sequenced: peripheral blood. These receptors were collected from a human donor in a cohort sampled during active COVID-19.

The chain uses TRBV2 and TRBJ2-1, with D tentatively TRBD1 (6 bases). V dropped 6 bases and J dropped 0 bases, with 12 bases sitting between them. Germline V lookup: CDR1 SNHLY, CDR2 FYNNEI. CDR3 length: 15 amino acids. The CDR3: CASSVDRFSYNEQFF. The CDR3 DNA sequence: TGTGCCAGCAGCGTTGACAGGTTCTCCTACAATGAGCAGTTCTTC.

The chain carries TRBV30 and TRBJ2-1, with 12 nucleotides matching TRBD2. The CDR3 is 16 amino acids. Trimming at V came to 1 base and at J to 4 bases, leaving 5 bases not matched to a gene. Germline V gives CDR1 GTSNPN, CDR2 SVGIG (reference sequence). The CDR3 here is CAWSDSLAGGYNEQFF. CDR3 bases: TGTGCCTGGAGTGACTCGCTAGCGGGGGGGTACAATGAGCAGTTCTTC. Drawing the rest from reference TRBV30 and TRBJ2-1, the complete variable domain is SQTIHQWPATLVQPVGSPLSLECTVEGTSNPNLYWYRQAAGRGLQLLFYSVGIGQISSEVPQNLSASRPQDRQFILSSKKLLLSDSGFYLCAWSDSLAGGYNEQFFGPGTRLTVL.

The chain couples TRBV4-2 to TRBJ2-7; D perhaps matches TRBD2 (5 bases). Germline V gives CDR1 LGHNA, CDR2 YNFKEQ. CDR3 length: 15 residues. The V end was cut by 0 bases, the J end by 0 bases, with 9 bases between. The CDR3 is CASSQDRLPSYEQYF. As DNA, the CDR3 is TGTGCCAGCAGCCAAGATAGACTACCCTCCTACGAGCAGTACTTC.

The CDR3 is CASSVEGVDGNTIYF. The CDR3 DNA follows: TGTGCCAGCAGCGTAGAGGGGGTTGATGGAAACACCATATATTTT. The chain links TRBV9 to TRBJ1-3; D might be TRBD1 (6 bases). Looked up from germline, CDR1 is SGDLS and CDR2 is YYNGEE. The CDR3 extends over 15 amino acids. V lost 0 bases and J 3 bases, leaving 10 bases between the germline ends.

This clone has more than one count but fewer than ten. The gene calls are TRBV30 and TRBJ2-2; unclear D gene. Germline loops: CDR1 GTSNPN, CDR2 SVGIG (reference sequence). V dropped 4 bases and J dropped 2 bases, with 11 bases sitting between them. The CDR3 spans 14 residues. For the CDR3, the DNA is TGTGCCTGGAATTCAGTCCCTAACACCGGGGAGCTGTTTTTT. This sequence encodes CAWNSVPNTGELFF.

The rearrangement links TRBV24-1 to TRBJ2-2; tentatively, D is TRBD1 (6 bases). V was pared by 7 bases and J by 0 bases, with 14 bases between. CDR3 length equals 16 residues. Germline CDR1 is KGHDR and CDR2 is SFDVKD. Here the CDR3 DNA reads TGTGCCACCAGACGGACAGCTCGCGCGAACACCGGGGAGCTGTTTTTT. Translation: CATRRTARANTGELFF.

The rearrangement links TRBV19 to TRBJ1-2; D is unclear. This CDR3 is 14 amino acids long. Looked up from germline, CDR1 is LNHDA and CDR2 is SQIVND (reference sequence). V lost 5 bases to trimming and J lost 4 bases, with 14 bases between them. The CDR3 spells CASSSKGAVYGYTF. Written as DNA, the CDR3 is TGTGCCAGTAGTTCAAAGGGAGCAGTCTATGGCTACACCTTC.

The rearrangement links TRBV3-1 (or the pseudogene TRBV3-2) to TRBJ2-2, with TRBD2 matching 8 bases. Germline loops: CDR1 LGHDT, CDR2 YNNKEL (reference sequence). J lost 5 bases, V lost 4 bases, and 6 bases had no gene match. The CDR3 totals 15 residues. In DNA, the CDR3 is TGTGCCAGCAGCCCGCGGCCTAGCGGGACCGGGGAGCTGTTTTTT. This encodes CASSPRPSGTGELFF.

CDR3 loop: CASSLESRNIQYF. In DNA, the CDR3 is TGCGCCAGCAGCTTGGAGTCGAGGAACATTCAGTACTTC. The chain uses TRBV5-1 and TRBJ2-4; D is unclear. CDR3 length: 13 amino acids. The germline V gene encodes CDR1 SGHRS and CDR2 YFSETQ. Trimming stripped 0 bases from V and 7 bases from J, with 8 bases between.

The V and J genes are TRBV3-1 (or the pseudogene TRBV3-2) and TRBJ2-5, with D perhaps TRBD1 (6 bases). V was trimmed by 4 bases and J by 8 bases, leaving 17 bases between them. The germline V gene has CDR1 LGHDT and CDR2 YNNKEL (reference sequence). The CDR3 is 14 residues long. CDR3 sequence (DNA): TGTGCCAGCAGCCTAACTCGGGACACTACCACCCAGTACTTC. This encodes CASSLTRDTTTQYF.

This sequence joins TRBV2 and TRBJ1-2, with TRBD1 matching 10 bases. There are 15 residues in the CDR3. CDR1 SNHLY and CDR2 FYNNEI come from the germline V gene. Losses at the gene ends were 9 bases for V and 4 bases for J; bases not matched to a gene: 11. CDR3 bases: TGTGCCAGTAACACAGGGACAGGGGTTTCCTATGGCTACACCTTC. Its protein product is CASNTGTGVSYGYTF.

The CDR3, as DNA: TGTGCCAGCAGCCCCCGGGCGGGGTTGGCAAACACCATATATTTT. It translates to CASSPRAGLANTIYF. This chain links TRBV9 with TRBJ1-3, with unresolved D. This CDR3 region has 15 residues. V gave up 4 bases and J gave up 6 bases, with 17 bases separating them. Germline CDR1 SGDLS, CDR2 YYNGEE. Full variable domain (rest looked up from reference TRBV9 and TRBJ1-3): DSGVTQTPKHLITATGQRVTLRCSPRSGDLSVYWYQQSLDQGLQFLIQYYNGEERAKGNILERFSAQQFPDLHSELNLSSLELGDSALYFCASSPRAGLANTIYFGEGSWLTVV.

V usage is TRBV19 and J usage is TRBJ1-5, with 12 bases matching TRBD1. CDR1 and CDR2 (germline): LNHDA, SQIVND (reference sequence). V lost 3 bases, J lost 5 bases, and 11 bases stayed unmatched. The CDR3 spans 18 residues. The CDR3 loop is CASSIGWGTGGDDQPQHF. CDR3 DNA sequence: TGTGCCAGTAGTATTGGGTGGGGGACAGGGGGCGACGATCAGCCCCAGCATTTT.

The V gene is TRBV30, the J gene TRBJ1-2; D possibly corresponds to TRBD1 (5 bases). The CDR3 covers 12 residues. Trimming stripped 5 bases from V and 7 bases from J, with 14 bases between. Germline-derived CDR1 and CDR2 are GTSNPN and SVGIG (reference sequence). CDR3 DNA sequence: TGTGCCTGGGCCCCAGGGTTAGCTGGCTACACCTTC. It translates to CAWAPGLAGYTF.

The rearrangement joins TRBV5-1 to TRBJ2-3, with unresolved D. V was trimmed by 5 bases and J by 0 bases, leaving 7 bases between them. In germline, CDR1 is SGHRS, CDR2 YFSETQ. The CDR3 runs to 13 residues. The CDR3 reads CASSERSTDTQYF. In DNA form, the CDR3 reads TGCGCCAGCAGTGAGAGAAGCACAGATACGCAGTATTTT.

The chain employs TRBV7-8 and TRBJ2-5; the match to TRBD1 covers 10 bases. The ends lost 4 bases at V and 5 bases at J; junction bases unmatched: 10. CDR1 is SGHVS and CDR2 is FQNEAQ in the germline V gene. CDR3 length: 16 amino acids. CDR3 sequence: CASSSYGQGEVETQYF. CDR3 bases: TGTGCCAGCAGCTCATACGGACAGGGGGAGGTGGAGACCCAGTACTTC.

The CDR3 loop is CASSLDGTSDLEQYF. The CDR3 coding sequence is TGTGCCAGCAGCTTAGATGGGACTAGCGATTTGGAGCAGTACTTC. This chain joins TRBV7-8 and TRBJ2-7; 10 positions agree with TRBD2. This CDR3 has 15 amino acids. Looked up from germline, CDR1 is SGHVS and CDR2 is FQNEAQ. Germline trimming cut 1 base from V and 7 bases from J; bases unmatched to any gene: 7.